This T cell receptor beta chain was observed in a study of cytotoxic CD8 clonotypes in ibrutinib-treated CLL. Only in-frame clones appear in the TCRdb table, and some are missing; sequencing was by immunoSEQ multiplex PCR. This table holds 45,000 to 55,000 clones, approximately 50% found once. There are 13 residues in the CDR3. The germline V gene has CDR1 SGHDT and CDR2 YYEEEE. V lost 4 bases to trimming and J lost 4 bases, with 12 bases between them. The origin of this receptor is a human donor with chronic lymphocytic leukemia. Material: PBMCs, obtained after 12 months of ibrutinib treatment. The V and J genes are TRBV5-6 and TRBJ2-7; D gene ambiguous. The CDR3, as DNA: TGTGCCAGCAGCCTCGGGTCCCTATACGAGCAGTACTTC. This gives the protein CASSLGSLYEQYF.